This T cell receptor beta chain was profiled in a study of cytomegalovirus exposure and HLA in healthy donors. PCR was performed using 60 Vbeta and 13 Jbeta primers. Libraries were prepared by immunoSEQ multiplex PCR; TCRdb keeps only in-frame clonotypes and omits some of them. In the table there are more than 150,000 clones, over 65% of which are singletons. Study-level findings and limits: Associated with cytomegalovirus, according to the listing, were 150 to 200 TCR beta chains.

Germline V lookup: CDR1 MNHNS, CDR2 SASEGT. The V gene lost 5 bases and the J gene lost 2 bases, with 3 bases spanning the gap. This CDR3 region has 11 residues. As to this clone: Antigen specificity is unknown.

Material for sequencing was PBMCs. The rearrangement joins TRBV6-1 to TRBJ1-2, with D unresolved. The TCR was taken from a man aged 18 to 29 in good health and CMV-seronegative. CDR3 region: CASSLNYGYTF. CDR3 DNA sequence: TGTGCCAGCAGTCTGAACTATGGCTACACCTTC.